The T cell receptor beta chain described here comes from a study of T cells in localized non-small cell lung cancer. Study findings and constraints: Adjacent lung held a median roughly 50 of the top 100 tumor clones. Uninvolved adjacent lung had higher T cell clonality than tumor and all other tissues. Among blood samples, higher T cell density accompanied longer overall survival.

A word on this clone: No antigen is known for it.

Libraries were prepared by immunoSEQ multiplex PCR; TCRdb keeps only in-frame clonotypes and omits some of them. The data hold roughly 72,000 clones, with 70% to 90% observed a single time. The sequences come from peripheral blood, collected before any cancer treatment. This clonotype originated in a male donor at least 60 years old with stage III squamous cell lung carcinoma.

Written as DNA, the CDR3 is TGCAGTGCTAGTGTAGTAGATACGCAGTATTTT. Its protein product is CSASVVDTQYF. The V gene is TRBV20-1, the J gene TRBJ2-3; D unclear. The length of the CDR3 is 11 residues. Trimming pared 3 bases from V and 5 bases from J, leaving 6 bases between. Germline CDR1 and CDR2: DFQATT and SNEGSKA (reference sequence).